This T cell receptor (beta chain) was profiled in a study of cytomegalovirus exposure and HLA in healthy donors. Findings and caveats of the study: Most TCR sequences were rare, but some public TCRs occurred in many donors. Most of the TCR beta V segments (in an earlier analysis) were productive either about 90% or about 30% of the time.

Researchers ran the PCR with 60 Vbeta and 13 Jbeta primers. Data came from immunoSEQ multiplex PCR; TCRdb stores just in-frame clones and leaves some out. The sample consists of around 160,000 clones, around 76% of them appearing once. With regard to this clone: As yet, its antigen is unknown.

The V and J ends lost 5 bases and 0 bases respectively, with 14 bases between them. Germline V gives CDR1 MDHEN, CDR2 SYDVKM. CDR3 size: 15 residues. This chain links TRBV28 with TRBJ2-7, with D possibly being TRBD2 (6 bases). The receptor comes from a woman aged 40 to 55 in good health and CMV-seronegative. Source material: PBMCs. The CDR3 DNA reads TGTGCCAGCAGTCCCTACCGGGACTCCTCCTACGAGCAGTACTTC. Encoded protein: CASSPYRDSSYEQYF.